The 7 T cell receptor beta chains in this list originate from one sample, sequenced in a study of T cells in Graves' hyperthyroidism and ophthalmopathy. Authors of the study amplified TCR beta CDR3 regions from RNA transcripts. First-round RT-PCR targeting the TCR CDR3 was performed with the HTBI primer set. TCRdb passed the multiplex PCR reads through MiXCR, listing each CDR3 protein once. This sample has some 350,000 distinct CDR3 sequences, with 13% to 15% found just once. The source material was blood. All receptors come from an older woman with Graves' ophthalmopathy.

This clonotype was recorded a few times. A read error may be the cause here, since a much bigger clone is one base away. Likely a read error: the CDR3 ends without its conserved phenylalanine or tryptophan. The rearrangement uses TRBV24-1 and TRBJ2-3, with D possibly matching TRBD1 (5 bases). V lost 3 bases, J lost 0 bases, and 12 bases lay in between. The CDR3 has 16 residues. Germline values: CDR1 KGHDR, CDR2 SFDVKD. CDR3 amino acids: CATSDPREPSTDTQYS. As DNA, the CDR3 is TGTGCCACCAGTGATCCCAGGGAACCTAGCACAGATACGCAGTATTCT.

Comments on this clonotype: The junction and the germline gene differ at one end; a read error may be behind it. The genes are TRBV20-1 and TRBJ1-4; possibly TRBD1 for D (6 bases). Germline V gene lookup returns CDR1 DFQATT and CDR2 SNEGSKA (reference sequence). The CDR3 runs to 15 residues. This CDR3 is CSAPKGAGAREKLLF. CDR3 DNA sequence: TGCAGTGCTCCAAAGGGCGCGGGGGCGAGGGAAAAACTGCTTTTT.

This clonotype was observed at least ten times. CDR3 in amino acids: CSARTSGESTDTQYF. Here the CDR3 DNA reads TGCAGTGCTAGAACTAGCGGAGAAAGCACAGATACGCAGTATTTT. The rearrangement links TRBV20-1 to TRBJ2-3; 8 bases are shared with TRBD2. V shed 2 bases and J 0 bases; nucleotides not matched to a gene: 4. In germline, CDR1 is DFQATT, CDR2 SNEGSKA (reference sequence). The CDR3 runs 15 residues.

The chain joins TRBV11-2 to TRBJ2-5; 7 bases are shared with TRBD2. Germline CDR1 reads SGHAT; CDR2 reads FQNNGV. CDR3 size: 14 residues. V trimming: 7 bases; J trimming: 5 bases; junction bases outside the gene matches: 10. CDR3 DNA: TGTGCCAGCACCCCGACTAGCAGGTGGGAGACCCAGTACTTC. Translating it yields CASTPTSRWETQYF.

This clonotype was found a few times. The V gene is TRBV6-1, the J gene TRBJ1-5, with D possibly being TRBD1 (5 bases). There are 15 residues in the CDR3. Germline assignment: CDR1 MNHNS and CDR2 SASEGT. Trimming stripped 3 bases from V and 2 bases from J, with 11 bases between. In DNA, the CDR3 is TGTGCCAGCAGTGATGCGGGGCATGGCAATCAGCCCCAGCATTTT. It codes for CASSDAGHGNQPQHF.

This clonotype was seen ten or more times. The V gene is TRBV5-1, the J gene TRBJ2-2, with no clear D. This CDR3 is built from 17 residues. Germline loops: CDR1 SGHRS, CDR2 YFSETQ. V was cut by 1 base and J by 0 bases, with 13 bases left in between. This CDR3 reads CASSLRLADANTGELFF. CDR3 nucleotides: TGCGCCAGCAGCTTGAGATTAGCTGACGCGAACACCGGGGAGCTGTTTTTT.

This clonotype was seen at least ten times. The chain employs TRBV30 and TRBJ1-4; D is unclear. Germline V gene sequence: CDR1 GTSNPN, CDR2 SVGIG (reference sequence). V lost 5 bases, J lost 7 bases, and 8 bases lay in between. The CDR3 has 11 residues. The CDR3 DNA sequence: TGTGCCTGGTCGGGCGGTGAAAAACTGTTTTTT. Protein product: CAWSGGEKLFF.